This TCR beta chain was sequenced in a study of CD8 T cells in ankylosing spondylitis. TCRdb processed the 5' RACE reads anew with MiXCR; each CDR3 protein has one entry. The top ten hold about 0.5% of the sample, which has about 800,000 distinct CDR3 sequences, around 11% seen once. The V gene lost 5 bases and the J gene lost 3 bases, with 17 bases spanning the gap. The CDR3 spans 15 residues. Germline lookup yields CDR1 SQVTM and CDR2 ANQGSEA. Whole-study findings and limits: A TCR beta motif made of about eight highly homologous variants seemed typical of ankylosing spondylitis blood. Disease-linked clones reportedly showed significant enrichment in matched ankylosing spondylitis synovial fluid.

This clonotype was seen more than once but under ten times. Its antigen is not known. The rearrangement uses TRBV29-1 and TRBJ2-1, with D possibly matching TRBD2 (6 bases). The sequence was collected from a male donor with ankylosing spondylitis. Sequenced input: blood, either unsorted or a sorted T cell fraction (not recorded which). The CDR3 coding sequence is TGCAGCGTTCCACGGCGCGGGAACATCTACAATGAGCAGTTCTTC. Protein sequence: CSVPRRGNIYNEQFF.